Listed below are T cell receptor beta chains from one sample, sequenced in a study of OX40 agonist ivuxolimab in advanced cancers. Measured with immunoSEQ multiplex PCR; TCRdb has only the in-frame clones, and not every one. The data contain about 90,000 clones, around 90% of them singletons. The sequences come from CD4+ or CD8+ T cells sorted from blood, collected in a trial of the OX40 agonist ivuxolimab. The receptors come from an adult with an advanced solid tumor such as melanoma, head and neck, liver or kidney cancer. Both conserved end residues are part of each CDR3. The order of the fields is D gene, J gene, CDR3 length, clone size, V gene, CDR3 DNA, CDR3 protein. A D gene is named only where the DNA matches it firmly. Rows give clone size only sometimes, using once, few, many, or a class for an expanded clone.

>-|TRBJ2-1|15|-|TRBV2
TGTGCCAGCAGTGTCAGGGGGAGGGGTGACAATGAGCAGTTCTTC
CASSVRGRGDNEQFF
>-|TRBJ2-7|15|-|TRBV5-1
TGCGCCAGCAGCTTGGAGGAAGGTTCGACCTACGAGCAGTACTTC
CASSLEEGSTYEQYF
>-|TRBJ2-7|13|-|TRBV5-5
TGTGCCAGCAGTTTGGGACCGACCAACGAGCAGTACTTC
CASSLGPTNEQYF
>TRBD1|TRBJ2-7|15|-|TRBV7-8
TGTGCCAGCAGCGGTGGGACAGGGGCCTCCTACGAGCAGTACTTC
CASSGGTGASYEQYF
>TRBD2|TRBJ2-1|16|once|TRBV5-1
TGCGCCAGCAGCCTAAAGACTAGCGGGAGGGTCGATGAGCAGTTCTTC
CASSLKTSGRVDEQFF
>TRBD1|TRBJ1-4|14|once|TRBV6-6
TGTGCCAGCAGGACCCGGGACAGGGGAGAAAAACTGTTTTTT
CASRTRDRGEKLFF
>TRBD1|TRBJ2-7|15|-|TRBV14
TGTGCCAGCAGCCAGAACTTGGGACAGTCAAGAGAGCAGTACTTC
CASSQNLGQSREQYF
>-|TRBJ2-7|10|-|TRBV20-1
TGCAGTGCTAGGACCTACGAGCAGTACTTC
CSARTYEQYF
>-|TRBJ2-1|14|-|TRBV7-3
TGTGCCAGCAGCCGCCGGTCGGACGCCAATGAGCAGTTCTTC
CASSRRSDANEQFF
>-|TRBJ2-6|16|-|TRBV5-4
TGTGCCAGCAGCTTGGCGGCTAGCCAAGGGGCCAACGTCCTGACTTTC
CASSLAASQGANVLTF
>-|TRBJ2-2|15|-|TRBV5-1
TGCGCCAGCAGCTTGATAGGGGAGAACACCGGGGAGCTGTTTTTT
CASSLIGENTGELFF
>-|TRBJ2-7|13|-|TRBV25-1
TGTGCCAGCAGCTTTCACTACTCCTACGAGCAGTACTTC
CASSFHYSYEQYF
>-|TRBJ2-7|14|-|TRBV6-5
TGTGCCAGCAGTTACTCGTATGGAGACTACGAGCAGTACTTC
CASSYSYGDYEQYF
>TRBD2|TRBJ2-1|14|-|TRBV5-4
TGTGCCAGCTATAGCGGGCAAGCCTACAATGAGCAGTTCTTC
CASYSGQAYNEQFF
>TRBD2|TRBJ2-7|14|-|TRBV30
TGTGCCTGGAGTGTGGGACTAGCGATATCCGAGCAGTACTTC
CAWSVGLAISEQYF
>-|TRBJ2-7|13|-|TRBV7-9
TGTGTCACGGGGCTGAACGCAGGGGACGAGCAGTACTTC
CVTGLNAGDEQYF
>-|TRBJ2-2|15|-|TRBV7-2
TGTGCCAGCAGCCCCCTTCCTCGCAACACCGGGGAGCTGTTTTTT
CASSPLPRNTGELFF
>TRBD2|TRBJ2-3|16|once|TRBV28
TGTGCCAGCAGTTGGGGGGGAATCCGGGCGACAGATACGCAGTATTTT
CASSWGGIRATDTQYF
>-|TRBJ2-7|15|few|TRBV6-1
TGTGCCAGCAGTGAAGCGGTTCGGGACCTCTACGAGCAGTACTTC
CASSEAVRDLYEQYF
>TRBD2|TRBJ2-1|15|-|TRBV28
TGTGCCAGCCTAAGTAGCGGGAGGGCCTACAATGAGCAGTTCTTC
CASLSSGRAYNEQFF
>TRBD2|TRBJ2-3|19|-|TRBV19
TGTGCCAGTAGTATTATTCGCGCTAGCGGGAGGGTTAGCACAGATACGCAGTATTTT
CASSIIRASGRVSTDTQYF
>TRBD1|TRBJ2-1|16|-|TRBV6-1
TGTGCCAGCAGTGCCGACAGGGGGAGCTCCTACAATGAGCAGTTCTTC
CASSADRGSSYNEQFF
>TRBD2|TRBJ2-1|15|-|TRBV19
TGTGCCAGTAGTTGGGCTAGCGGGATTGGGGATGAGCAGTTCTTC
CASSWASGIGDEQFF
>-|TRBJ1-5|13|-|TRBV2
TGTGCCAGCAGGGATGATTATCGGCAGCCCCAGCATTTT
CASRDDYRQPQHF
>TRBD2|TRBJ2-7|16|-|TRBV5-5
TGTGCCAGCAGCTTGTCTGGACTAGCGAATACCTACGAGCAGTACTTC
CASSLSGLANTYEQYF
>TRBD1|TRBJ2-5|16|-|TRBV5-1
TGCGCCAGCAGCTTGGGAGGGGGCCCCGCACAAGAGACCCAGTACTTC
CASSLGGGPAQETQYF
>-|TRBJ2-5|11|-|TRBV29-1
TGCAGCGTTGATCAAATAGGGTCCCAGTACTTC
CSVDQIGSQYF
>-|TRBJ1-4|14|-|TRBV28
TGTGCCAGCAGCTTCGGACAGCTAGGGGAAAAACTGTTTTTT
CASSFGQLGEKLFF
>TRBD1|TRBJ1-2|14|-|TRBV2
TGTGCCAGCAGTGACAGGGGGCGCGGCTATGGCTACACCTTC
CASSDRGRGYGYTF
>-|TRBJ1-1|14|-|TRBV7-9
TGTGCCAGCAGCTTAACACCGCCGGGCACTGAAGCTTTCTTT
CASSLTPPGTEAFF
>TRBD2|TRBJ2-1|17|few|TRBV19
TGTGCCAGTAGTAAGGGACTAGCGGGAACCCGATACAATGAGCAGTTCTTC
CASSKGLAGTRYNEQFF
>TRBD2|TRBJ2-7|15|-|TRBV28
TGTGCCAGCAGTCTTACGGCTAGCGGAACCTACGAGCAGTACTTC
CASSLTASGTYEQYF
>TRBD2|TRBJ2-1|15|-|TRBV9
TGTGCCAGCAGCGTCAGCGGGAGGGTGGGCAATGAGCAGTTCTTC
CASSVSGRVGNEQFF
>TRBD1|TRBJ1-2|15|-|TRBV19
TGTGCCAGTAGTCCCCATAACCCAGGGGGCAATGGCTACACCTTC
CASSPHNPGGNGYTF
>-|TRBJ1-3|15|-|TRBV11-1
TGTGCCAGCAGCTTCCAAGCAATCTCTGGAAACACCATATATTTT
CASSFQAISGNTIYF
>-|TRBJ2-3|13|once|TRBV19
TGTGCCAGTAGTAGTACAGCGGGAGATACGCAGTATTTT
CASSSTAGDTQYF
>-|TRBJ2-3|14|-|TRBV2
TGTGCCAGCAGTGAATGGGCCCCCACAGATACGCAGTATTTT
CASSEWAPTDTQYF
>TRBD2|TRBJ2-7|14|-|TRBV6-5
TGTGCCAGCAGTTACAGGGGAGGGACCTACGAGCAGTACTTC
CASSYRGGTYEQYF
>TRBD1|TRBJ2-5|13|-|TRBV5-1
TGCGCCAGCAGCTCGACAGGGCCGGAGACCCAGTACTTC
CASSSTGPETQYF
>TRBD1|TRBJ1-2|15|-|TRBV27
TGTGCCAGCAGCCGACAGGGTTCTCGACACTATGGCTACACCTTC
CASSRQGSRHYGYTF
>TRBD2|TRBJ2-2|16|-|TRBV7-3
TGTGCCAGCACCCTCTCGGGGGGGATGAACACCGGGGAGCTGTTTTTT
CASTLSGGMNTGELFF
>TRBD2|TRBJ2-7|16|-|TRBV27
TGTGCCAGCAGAGCCCCTAGCGGGAGAGGGTTCTACGAGCAGTACTTC
CASRAPSGRGFYEQYF
>-|TRBJ2-7|12|-|TRBV19
TGTGCCTCCGGTGGACAGTCGATCGGGCAGTACTTC
CASGGQSIGQYF
>-|TRBJ1-2|15|-|TRBV6-1
TGTGCCAGCAGTGTCCGGGACGGTGACTTCTATGGCTACACCTTC
CASSVRDGDFYGYTF
>TRBD1|TRBJ2-6|18|-|TRBV28
TGTGCCAGCAGTTTTACCGGACAGGGCTCTTCTGGGGCCAACGTCCTGACTTTC
CASSFTGQGSSGANVLTF